Sequencing of this TCR beta chain was carried out in a study of graft-versus-host responses after intestinal transplantation. About the research overall: Those transplanted obtained multivisceral, liver-intestinal, or isolated intestinal grafts. Each patient got anti-thymocyte globulin induction, then tacrolimus and steroids for three to four years. Study results and caveats: The recipient marrow held GvH clones, and some of them showed up first in ileum or blood. Circulating GvH clones peaking coincided with falling HvG clones soon after transplant.

The CDR3 runs 13 residues. Per the germline V gene, CDR1 is LGHNT and CDR2 is FRNRAP. V dropped 1 base and J dropped 6 bases, with 7 bases sitting between them. Remarks on this clone: Its antigen is undetermined.

Profiled with immunoSEQ multiplex PCR; TCRdb holds only in-frame clones, not every one. The repertoire holds over 85,000 clones, with 90% to 95% as singletons. The chain employs TRBV12-5 and TRBJ1-3; D uncertain. The TCR comes from a human donor who received an intestinal transplant. This material consisted of unstimulated CD8+ T cells sorted from spleen or lymph node cells, taken before intestinal transplant. The CDR3 region has the DNA TGTGCTAGTGGTTTGGGGTTCAAAAACACCATATATTTT. Its translation is CASGLGFKNTIYF.